This is a list of T cell receptor beta chains from one sample in a study of T cells in Graves' hyperthyroidism and ophthalmopathy. TCRdb analysed the multiplex PCR reads with MiXCR anew, one entry per CDR3 protein. The sample shows some 490,000 distinct CDR3 sequences, under 25% of them seen only once. Sequenced material: blood. The source of these receptors is a woman between 65 and 79 years old with Graves' ophthalmopathy. The CDR3 runs from the conserved cysteine through the conserved F or W. D genes are given only for firm matches. Only part of the rows carry a size: once, few, many, or a class if the clone is expanded.

TRBJ2-1 | TRBV5-1 | NA | NA | TGCGCCAGCAGCTTAGTCGGAGAAGGCTACAATGAGCAGTTCTTC | CASSLVGEGYNEQFF
TRBJ2-7 | TRBV6-1 | TRBD1 | NA | TGTGCCAGCACCCGGAGCGGGACAGGGGCTGCCTACGAGCAGTACTTC | CASTRSGTGAAYEQYF
TRBJ1-1 | TRBV6-2/TRBV6-3 | NA | NA | TGTGCCAGCGGAAGGGGGACCATGAACACTGAAGCTTTCTTT | CASGRGTMNTEAFF
TRBJ2-7 | TRBV7-3 | TRBD1 | many | TGTGCCAGCAGCTTGGGACAGGGCCTAGGGGTGTACGAGCAGTACTTC | CASSLGQGLGVYEQYF
TRBJ2-7 | TRBV20-1 | TRBD2 | NA | TGCAGTGCTATGACTAGCGGGCTTGGCGAGCAGTACTTC | CSAMTSGLGEQYF
TRBJ1-2 | TRBV19 | NA | NA | TGTGCCAGTAGTATCGGAGGGGCCCTGAACTATGGCTACACCTTC | CASSIGGALNYGYTF
TRBJ1-1 | TRBV27 | TRBD1 | few | TGTGCCAGCAGGCAGGGACAGGGGGCGATGAACACTGAAGCTTTCTTT | CASRQGQGAMNTEAFF
TRBJ2-7 | TRBV4-2 | TRBD2 | few | TGTGCCAGCAGCCACCCAGGAGCGGGGCAGCAGTACTTC | CASSHPGAGQQYF
TRBJ2-7 | TRBV7-8 | TRBD2 | few | TGTGCCAGCAGCTTAGGTGGGAGGGACTACGAGCAGTACTTC | CASSLGGRDYEQYF
TRBJ1-5 | TRBV30 | NA | many | TGTGCCTGGAGTCCAAGGACTTCCAGCAATCAGCCCCAGCATTTT | CAWSPRTSSNQPQHF
TRBJ2-2 | TRBV10-1 | TRBD1 | many | TGCGCCAGCAGTGCCGGGACAGGGGGTCCCGGGGAGCTGTTTTTT | CASSAGTGGPGELFF
TRBJ2-3 | TRBV6-1 | NA | NA | TGTGCCAGCAGTGGCCGACTGAGAGATACGCAGTATTTT | CASSGRLRDTQYF
TRBJ2-7 | TRBV10-1 | NA | few | TGCGCCAGCAGCGGGGAGACAGACTCCTACGAGCAGTACTTC | CASSGETDSYEQYF
TRBJ1-2 | TRBV30 | TRBD1 | NA | TGTGCCTGGAGTGTACCGGGACAGGGGGCTGGTCGCTACACCTTC | CAWSVPGQGAGRYTF
TRBJ2-7 | TRBV6-2/TRBV6-3 | TRBD2 | few | TGTGCCAGCAGATCCTTCGGGGGGGGCGACGAGCAGTACTTC | CASRSFGGGDEQYF